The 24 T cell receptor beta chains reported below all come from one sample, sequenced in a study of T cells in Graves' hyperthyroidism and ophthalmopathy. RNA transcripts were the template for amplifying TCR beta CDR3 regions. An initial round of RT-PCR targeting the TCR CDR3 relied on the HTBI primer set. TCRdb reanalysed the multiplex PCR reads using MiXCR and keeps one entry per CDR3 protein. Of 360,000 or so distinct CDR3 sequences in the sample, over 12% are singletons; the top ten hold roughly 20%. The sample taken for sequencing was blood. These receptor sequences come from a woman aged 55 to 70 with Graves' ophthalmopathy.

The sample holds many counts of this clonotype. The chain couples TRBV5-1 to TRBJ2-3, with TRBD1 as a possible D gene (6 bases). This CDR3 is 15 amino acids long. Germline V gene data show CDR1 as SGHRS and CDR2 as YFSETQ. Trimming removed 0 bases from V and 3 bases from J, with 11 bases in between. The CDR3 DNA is TGCGCCAGCAGCTTGGTGACAGGTAGTACAGATACGCAGTATTTT. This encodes CASSLVTGSTDTQYF.

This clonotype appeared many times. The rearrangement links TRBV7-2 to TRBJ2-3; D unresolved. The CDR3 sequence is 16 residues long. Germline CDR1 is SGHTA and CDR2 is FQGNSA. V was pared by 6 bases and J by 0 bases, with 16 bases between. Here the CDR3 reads CASSPTTDGSTDTQYF. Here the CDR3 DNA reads TGTGCCAGCAGTCCCACGACGGATGGGAGCACAGATACGCAGTATTTT.

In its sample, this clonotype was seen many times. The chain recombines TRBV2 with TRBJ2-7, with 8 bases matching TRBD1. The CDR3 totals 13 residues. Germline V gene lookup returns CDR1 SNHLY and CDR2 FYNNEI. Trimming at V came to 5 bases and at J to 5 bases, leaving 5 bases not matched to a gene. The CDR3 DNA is TGTGCCAGCAGTCTAGACAGGGGCCACGAGCAGTACTTC. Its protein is CASSLDRGHEQYF.

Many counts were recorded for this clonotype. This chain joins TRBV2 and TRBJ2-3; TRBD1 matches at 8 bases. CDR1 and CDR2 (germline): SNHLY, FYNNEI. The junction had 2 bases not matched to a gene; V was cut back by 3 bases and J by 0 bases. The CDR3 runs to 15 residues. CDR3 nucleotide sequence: TGTGCCAGCAGTGAGCAGGGGGCCAGCACAGATACGCAGTATTTT. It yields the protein CASSEQGASTDTQYF.

This CDR3 reads CASSRGSPSNTGELFF. CDR3 nucleotides: TGTGCCAGCAGTCGCGGGAGTCCCTCGAACACCGGGGAGCTGTTTTTT. V gene TRBV6-1 combines with J gene TRBJ2-2; 7 nucleotides agree with TRBD2. The V gene's germline CDR1 is MNHNS and CDR2 SASEGT. J gave up 0 bases and V 5 bases, and 6 bases lay outside the gene matches. The CDR3 is 16 residues long.

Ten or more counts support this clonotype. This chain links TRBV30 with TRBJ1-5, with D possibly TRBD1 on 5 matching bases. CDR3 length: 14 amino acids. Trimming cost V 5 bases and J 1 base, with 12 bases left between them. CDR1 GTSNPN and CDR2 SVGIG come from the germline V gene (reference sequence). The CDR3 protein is CAWSSGMSNQPQHF. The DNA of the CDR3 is TGTGCCTGGTCGTCAGGGATGAGCAATCAGCCCCAGCATTTT.

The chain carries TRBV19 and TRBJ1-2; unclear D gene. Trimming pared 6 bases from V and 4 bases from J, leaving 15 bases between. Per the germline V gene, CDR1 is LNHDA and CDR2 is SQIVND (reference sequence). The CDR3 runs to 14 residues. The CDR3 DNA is TGTGCCAGTAGGCTAGGAGACAAGAGCTATGGCTACACCTTC. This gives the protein CASRLGDKSYGYTF.

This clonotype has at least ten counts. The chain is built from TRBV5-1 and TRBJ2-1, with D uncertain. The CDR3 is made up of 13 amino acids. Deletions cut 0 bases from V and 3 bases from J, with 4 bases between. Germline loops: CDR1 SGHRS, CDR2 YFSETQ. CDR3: CASSLGSYNEQFF. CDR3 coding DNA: TGCGCCAGCAGCTTGGGCAGCTACAATGAGCAGTTCTTC.

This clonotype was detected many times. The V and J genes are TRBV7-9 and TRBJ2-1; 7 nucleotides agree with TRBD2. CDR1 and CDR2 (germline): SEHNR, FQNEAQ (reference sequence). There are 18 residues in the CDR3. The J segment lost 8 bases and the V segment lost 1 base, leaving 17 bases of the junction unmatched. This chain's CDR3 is CASSLGGGSGPWVDEQFF. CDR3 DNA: TGTGCCAGCAGCTTAGGGGGGGGGAGCGGACCTTGGGTGGATGAGCAGTTCTTC.

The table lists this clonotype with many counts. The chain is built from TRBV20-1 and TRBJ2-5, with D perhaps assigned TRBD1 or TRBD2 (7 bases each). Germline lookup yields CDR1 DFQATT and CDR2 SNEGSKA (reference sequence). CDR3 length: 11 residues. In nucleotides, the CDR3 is TGCAGGGGGGGGACAGTAGAGACCCAGTACTTC. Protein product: CRGGTVETQYF.

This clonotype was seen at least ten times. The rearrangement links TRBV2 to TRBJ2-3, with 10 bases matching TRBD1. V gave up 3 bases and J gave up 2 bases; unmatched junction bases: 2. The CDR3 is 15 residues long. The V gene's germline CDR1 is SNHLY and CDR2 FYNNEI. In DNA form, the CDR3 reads TGTGCCAGCAGTGAGGGGACAGGGGTCACAGATACGCAGTATTTT. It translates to CASSEGTGVTDTQYF. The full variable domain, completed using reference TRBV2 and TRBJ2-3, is EPEVTQTPSHQVTQMGQEVILRCVPISNHLYFYWYRQILGQKVEFLVSFYNNEISEKSEIFDDQFSVERPDGSNFTLKIRSTKLEDSAMYFCASSEGTGVTDTQYFGPGTRLTVL.

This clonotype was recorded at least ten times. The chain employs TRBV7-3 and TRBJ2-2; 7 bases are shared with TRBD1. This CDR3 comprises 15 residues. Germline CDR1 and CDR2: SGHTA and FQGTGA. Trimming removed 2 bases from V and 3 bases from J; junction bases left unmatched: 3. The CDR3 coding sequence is TGTGCCAGCAGCTTAGAGGGGGCCTACACCGGGGAGCTGTTTTTT. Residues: CASSLEGAYTGELFF.

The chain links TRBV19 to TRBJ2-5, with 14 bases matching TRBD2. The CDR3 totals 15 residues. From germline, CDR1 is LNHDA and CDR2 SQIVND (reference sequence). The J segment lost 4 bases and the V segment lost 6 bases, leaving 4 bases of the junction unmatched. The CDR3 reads CASSGTSGSGETQYF. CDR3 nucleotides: TGTGCCAGTAGCGGGACTAGCGGGAGCGGAGAGACCCAGTACTTC.

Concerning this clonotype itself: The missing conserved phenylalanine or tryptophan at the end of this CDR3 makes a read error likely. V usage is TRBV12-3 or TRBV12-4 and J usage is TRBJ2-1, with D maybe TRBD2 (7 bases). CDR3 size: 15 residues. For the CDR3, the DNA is TGTACCAGCAGTTCCAGGGGAGGGACGTACAATGAGCAGTTCCTC. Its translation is CTSSSRGGTYNEQFL.

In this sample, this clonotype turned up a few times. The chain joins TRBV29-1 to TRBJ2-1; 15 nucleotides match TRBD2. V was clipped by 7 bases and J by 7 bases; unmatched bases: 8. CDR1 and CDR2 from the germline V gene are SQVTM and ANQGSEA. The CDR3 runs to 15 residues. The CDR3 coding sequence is TGCAGCGGCGGCCCGGGACTAGCGGGAGGAAATGAGCAGTTCTTC. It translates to CSGGPGLAGGNEQFF.

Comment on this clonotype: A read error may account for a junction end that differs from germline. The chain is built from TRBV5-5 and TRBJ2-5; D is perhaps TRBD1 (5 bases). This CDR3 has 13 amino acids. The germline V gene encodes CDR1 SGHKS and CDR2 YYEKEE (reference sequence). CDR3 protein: CATSLDTGETQYF. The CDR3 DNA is TGTGCCACCAGCTTGGACACAGGAGAGACCCAGTACTTC.

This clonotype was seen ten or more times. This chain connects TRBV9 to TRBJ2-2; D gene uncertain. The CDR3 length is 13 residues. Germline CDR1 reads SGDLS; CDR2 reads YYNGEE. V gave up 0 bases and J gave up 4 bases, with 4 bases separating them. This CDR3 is CASSVEGTGELFF. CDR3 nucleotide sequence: TGTGCCAGCAGCGTAGAAGGCACCGGGGAGCTGTTTTTT.

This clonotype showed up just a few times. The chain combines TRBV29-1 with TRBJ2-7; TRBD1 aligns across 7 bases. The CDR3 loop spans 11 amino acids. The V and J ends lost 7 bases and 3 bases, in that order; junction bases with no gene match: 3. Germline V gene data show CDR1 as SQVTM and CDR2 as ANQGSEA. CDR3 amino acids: CSAGTVYEQYF. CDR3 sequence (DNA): TGCAGCGCCGGGACAGTCTACGAGCAGTACTTC.

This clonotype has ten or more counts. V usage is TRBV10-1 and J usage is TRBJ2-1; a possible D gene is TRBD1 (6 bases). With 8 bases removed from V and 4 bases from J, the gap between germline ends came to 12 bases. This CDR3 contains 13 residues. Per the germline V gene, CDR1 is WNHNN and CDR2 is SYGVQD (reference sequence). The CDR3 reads CASGGDRYNEQFF. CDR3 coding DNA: TGCGCCAGCGGGGGCGACCGTTACAATGAGCAGTTCTTC.

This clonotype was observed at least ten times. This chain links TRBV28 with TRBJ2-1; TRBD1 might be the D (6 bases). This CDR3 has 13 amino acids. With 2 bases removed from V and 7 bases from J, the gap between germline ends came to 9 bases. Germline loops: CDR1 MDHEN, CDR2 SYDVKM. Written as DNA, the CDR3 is TGTGCCAGCAGTTTACAGGGGATGAATGAGCAGTTCTTC. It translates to CASSLQGMNEQFF.

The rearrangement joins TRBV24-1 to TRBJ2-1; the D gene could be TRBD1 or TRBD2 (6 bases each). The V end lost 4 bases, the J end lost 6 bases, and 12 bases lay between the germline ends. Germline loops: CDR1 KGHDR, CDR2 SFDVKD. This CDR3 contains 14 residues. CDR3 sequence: CATSERGARNEQFF. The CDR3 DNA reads TGTGCCACCAGTGAGAGGGGGGCGCGCAATGAGCAGTTCTTC.

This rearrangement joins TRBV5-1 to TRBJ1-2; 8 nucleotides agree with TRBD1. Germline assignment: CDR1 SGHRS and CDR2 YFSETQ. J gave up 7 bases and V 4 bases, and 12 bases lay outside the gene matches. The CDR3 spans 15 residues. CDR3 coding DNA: TGCGCCAGCAGCCCCGGACAGGGAGAAGAGGGTGGCTACACCTTC. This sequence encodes CASSPGQGEEGGYTF.

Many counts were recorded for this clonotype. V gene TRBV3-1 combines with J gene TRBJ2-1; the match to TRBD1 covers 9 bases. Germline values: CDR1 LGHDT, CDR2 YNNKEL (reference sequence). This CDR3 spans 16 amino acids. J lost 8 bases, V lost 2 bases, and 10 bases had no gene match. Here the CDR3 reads CASSQTYRGRRDEQFF. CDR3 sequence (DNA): TGTGCCAGCAGCCAAACTTACAGGGGGCGCAGGGATGAGCAGTTCTTC.

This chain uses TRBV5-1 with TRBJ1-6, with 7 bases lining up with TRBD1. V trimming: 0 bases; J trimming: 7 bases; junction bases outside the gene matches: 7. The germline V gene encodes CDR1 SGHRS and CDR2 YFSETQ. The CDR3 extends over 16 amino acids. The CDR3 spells CASSLAQGLGNSPLHF. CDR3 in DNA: TGCGCCAGCAGCTTGGCACAGGGGCTCGGGAATTCACCCCTCCACTTT.